This entry describes one TCR beta chain. Antigen: not known. Stated time point: newly diagnosed, previously untreated cHL patient sample. This sample is drawn from a study of PD-1 blockade in classical Hodgkin lymphoma. Method: immunoSEQ multiplex PCR; TCRdb's copy keeps in-frame clones and lacks some. Of 70,000 or so clones in the sample, over 85% are singletons; the top ten hold roughly 2.5%. General study findings and limits: Newly diagnosed patients were said to have less baseline TCR diversity than healthy donors did.

The germline gives CDR1 ENHRY, CDR2 SYGVKD. The CDR3 consists of 14 residues. With 6 bases clipped from V and 7 bases from J, the junction kept 8 bases outside the gene matches. This chain joins TRBV10-3 and TRBJ2-2, with 7 positions matching TRBD2. This TCR was sampled from a human donor with classical Hodgkin lymphoma. Sequencing used peripheral blood mononuclear cells (PBMCs). Here the CDR3 DNA reads TGTGCCATCAGGGGCGGGGGAGCGAACGGGGAGCTGTTTTTT. This gives the protein CAIRGGGANGELFF.